This TCR beta chain stems from a study of cytomegalovirus exposure and HLA in healthy donors. All donors participated as healthy donors of bone marrow. Points from the study as a whole: 164 TCR beta chains were listed as cytomegalovirus-associated. Sequencing probably produced one cluster of sequence variants that were highly shared.

Comments on this clone: The antigen remains undetermined.

With V trimmed by 2 bases and J by 6 bases, 8 bases remained unmatched. This CDR3 spans 15 amino acids. Germline-derived CDR1 and CDR2 are MGHRA and YSYEKL. This PCR relied on a set of 60 Vbeta primers and 13 Jbeta primers. Clones were read by immunoSEQ multiplex PCR, and TCRdb kept only the in-frame ones, dropping some. This sample has approximately 80,000 clones, with roughly 73% found just once. Sequencing was done on a sample of PBMCs. The rearrangement uses TRBV4-1 and TRBJ1-1, with 8 nucleotides matching TRBD1. This TCR derives from a woman between 40 and 55 years old in good health and CMV-seropositive. The CDR3 loop is CASSQRRQGAAEAFF. CDR3 in DNA: TGCGCCAGCAGCCAACGCCGTCAGGGGGCTGCTGAAGCTTTCTTT.